The sequence of this TCR beta chain was determined in a study of T-cell reconstitution after alpha-beta-depleted transplantation in children. Unique molecular identifiers were incorporated when the TCRbeta library was constructed. Each CDR3 protein is one row after TCRdb ran MiXCR on the PCR reads. The table includes approximately 88,000 distinct CDR3 sequences, more than 9% detected once. This clonotype was detected ten times or more. CDR3 length: 15 residues. J was trimmed by 3 bases and V by 5 bases; bases with no gene match: 4. The germline CDR1 and CDR2 sequences are MNHEY and SMNVEV (reference sequence).

Specimen: PBMCs from the stem cell graft donor, collected from the stem cell graft. The chain links TRBV27 to TRBJ2-1; 10 bases match TRBD2. The receptor was derived from a human donor who donated a stem cell graft to a child with inherited bone marrow failure. Here the CDR3 DNA reads TGTGCCAGCAGTCCTACTAGCGGGAACTACAATGAGCAGTTCTTC. Protein sequence: CASSPTSGNYNEQFF.